The source of this T cell receptor (beta chain) is a study of CD8 T cells in Susac syndrome. With random hexamers, 0.5 to 1 ug RNA was reverse transcribed. MiXCR was run by TCRdb on the immunoSEQ multiplex PCR reads, yielding one entry per CDR3 protein. The sample has about 160,000 distinct CDR3 sequences; roughly 94% are singletons. This CDR3 has 15 amino acids. Germline V CDR1 and CDR2: MDHEN, SYDVKM. V was pared by 6 bases and J by 6 bases, with 11 bases of the junction left unmatched. The receptor was isolated from a human donor with multiple sclerosis. The genes are TRBV28 and TRBJ2-7; TRBD2 matches 10 bases. Material: CD4+ T cells from PBMCs. This CDR3 reads CASSQPAGGQAEQYF. The CDR3 nucleotides are TGTGCCAGCAGCCAACCAGCGGGAGGGCAGGCCGAGCAGTACTTC.